One and the same sample provided the 8 T cell receptor beta chains below, sequenced in a study of shared clonotypes between healthy human individuals (dated by TCRdb to about 2020). Library prep was done by the immunoSEQ multiplex PCR assay. TCRdb limited this immuneACCESS table to in-frame rearrangements with V and J called. A share of clones is missing; checked studies link under half to unresolved V genes, and the rest is unexplained. The sample table records under 2.5 million clones; approximately 90% of these occur just once. About 0.41% of the sample comes from the top ten. Sequencing input: naive CD4+ T cells from PBMCs. The label giving this sample's cell subset or site can be read as: CD45RA+ positively selected. The receptors shown here come from a young man in good health. Some clones in this sample may be carry-over from other donors' samples.

This rearrangement joins TRBV15 to TRBJ2-7; 12 bases fit TRBD2. The CDR3 has 16 amino acids. Trimming cost V 1 base and J 2 bases; bases outside gene matches: 3. Looked up from germline, CDR1 is LNHNV and CDR2 is YYDKDF (reference sequence). CDR3 in DNA: TGTGCCACCAGCAGAGCTAGCGGGAGGGCCACCTACGAGCAGTACTTC. Protein: CATSRASGRATYEQYF.

The chain is built from TRBV18 and TRBJ1-3; 7 bases align to TRBD1. The CDR3 is made up of 13 amino acids. V lost 5 bases to trimming and J lost 7 bases; unmatched junction nucleotides: 5. CDR1 KGHSH and CDR2 LQKENI come from the germline V gene. The CDR3 sequence is CASSTETGNTIYF. In nucleotides, the CDR3 is TGTGCCAGCTCAACCGAGACAGGGAACACCATATATTTT. Based on the CDR3 plus reference TRBV18 and TRBJ1-3, the full variable domain is NAGVMQNPRHLVRRRGQEARLRCSPMKGHSHVYWYRQLPEEGLKFMVYLQKENIIDESGMPKERFSAEFPKEGPSILRIQQVVRGDSAAYFCASSTETGNTIYFGEGSWLTVV.

The V gene is TRBV5-1, the J gene TRBJ2-3; D not resolved. Germline CDR1 SGHRS, CDR2 YFSETQ. The CDR3 length is 14 residues. V was cut by 2 bases and J by 2 bases, with 9 bases left in between. The DNA for the CDR3 is TGCGCCAGCAGCTTTTTCCTCGTCACAGATACGCAGTATTTT. Translated: CASSFFLVTDTQYF.

The rearrangement uses TRBV28 and TRBJ1-1, with D perhaps TRBD1 (6 bases). Trimming removed 8 bases from V and 11 bases from J, with 15 bases in between. From germline, CDR1 is MDHEN and CDR2 SYDVKM. The CDR3 has 11 amino acids. CDR3 DNA: TGTGCCAGCGGGTCGGGGGCGCGGGCTTTCTTT. Translating it yields CASGSGARAFF.

The CDR3 here is CASRTDKETQYF. CDR3 DNA: TGTGCCAGTCGGACGGATAAAGAGACCCAGTACTTC. This sequence joins TRBV18 and TRBJ2-5; D call uncertain. Trimming stripped 9 bases from V and 3 bases from J, with 11 bases between. The CDR3 length is 12 residues. From germline, CDR1 is KGHSH and CDR2 LQKENI. The whole variable domain, filled in from reference TRBV18 and TRBJ2-5, reads NAGVMQNPRHLVRRRGQEARLRCSPMKGHSHVYWYRQLPEEGLKFMVYLQKENIIDESGMPKERFSAEFPKEGPSILRIQQVVRGDSAAYFCASRTDKETQYFGPGTRLLVL.

V and J are TRBV9 and TRBJ2-3; D call uncertain. Germline V gene data show CDR1 as SGDLS and CDR2 as YYNGEE. CDR3 size: 13 residues. V lost 4 bases to trimming and J lost 2 bases, with 8 bases between them. CDR3 region: CASSTQVTDTQYF. The CDR3 coding sequence is TGTGCCAGCAGCACGCAGGTCACAGATACGCAGTATTTT.

The rearrangement uses TRBV6-6 and TRBJ1-4; TRBD1 aligns across 7 bases. The CDR3 runs to 16 residues. Unmatched junction bases numbered 6, after V lost 2 bases and J lost 3 bases. The germline CDR1 and CDR2 sequences are MNHNY and SVGAGI (reference sequence). The CDR3 DNA reads as TGTGCCAGCAGTTACGGCCAGGGGGGACCTAATGAAAAACTGTTTTTT. Translated: CASSYGQGGPNEKLFF.

The genes are TRBV7-9 and TRBJ2-1, with no clear D. Germline V lookup: CDR1 SEHNR, CDR2 FQNEAQ (reference sequence). V lost 5 bases and J 4 bases, leaving 12 bases between the germline ends. There are 14 residues in the CDR3. The CDR3 loop is CASSPARAYNEQFF. CDR3 sequence (DNA): TGTGCCAGCAGCCCCGCGCGAGCTTACAATGAGCAGTTCTTC.